This T cell receptor beta chain originates from a study of T cell responses to AZD1222 COVID-19 vaccine (dated by TCRdb to the early 2020s). Broadly, across the study: A total of 240 or so trial participants underwent TCR sequencing, of whom some 200 had received two doses of AZD1222 and around 25 had received two doses of the MenACWY control vaccine. Enrollment into the trials was organized by age into subgroups of 18-55, 56-69 and 70-plus years, and those subgroups contained approximately 150, 30 and 60 TCR-sequenced participants, respectively.

What the study reported, not specific to this receptor: Participants were mostly white British, with more females than males. The authors suggested clonal diversity may have been underestimated. The vaccine-associated CD4 TCRs covered the entire spike protein, and the dominant responses fell in regions 160-218 and 743-854. Conclusions about previously exposed vaccinees were limited because only a handful of AZD1222 recipients were SARS-CoV-2 seropositive at baseline. A significant rise in spike-specific TCR breadth and depth was observed after two AZD1222 doses relative to day 0 and relative to MenACWY recipients. The 56-69-year group was small, and its depth increase did not reach significance, likely because of low power. Because no day 14 peak-response samples were available, the repertoires could be characterized only after the peak T cell response. Nearly half of unique spike-specific TCRs reportedly recognized epitopes outside regions mutated in the B.1.351 and B.1.1.7 variants.

On this clone: Which antigen it targets is not known. Base qualities are not provided; no much larger clone lies one nucleotide away.

The CDR3 regions of human TCRbeta chains were analyzed by immunosequencing. The authors' analysis ran thus. Repertoire TCRs were checked for matches against a reference library of SARS-CoV-2-specific TCRs that had been generated using the MIRA antigen-specificity platform. Breadth meant the fraction of unique TCRs that were SARS-CoV-2-associated, whereas depth meant the fraction of total T cells that were SARS-CoV-2-associated. Using the MIRA data, each spike-specific TCR was mapped to the spike region that the TCR reacts to and placed in a CD4 or CD8 class. Log10-transformed breadth and depth values were compared by one-way ANOVA with Sidak's multiple comparisons tests. TCRdb stores this immuneACCESS table with in-frame sequences only. Part of the clones is absent; in the studies checked, under half of the shortfall reflects unresolved V genes, and no reason is known for the rest. The D gene and trimming were derived from the DNA, and the V and J assignments and clone size from that table. This sample gives about 110,000 clones in total; roughly 90% of them show up just once. Of the sample, around 13% is held by the ten largest clones.

Here V drops 5 bases and J drops 4 bases, and the junction holds 10 bases not matched to any gene. The CDR3 sequence holds 16 residues, the cysteine and phenylalanine included. The sequence is cut down to CDR3 DNA, 48 bases in frame from base 1. As encoded in the germline V gene, CDR1 is SGHAT while CDR2 is FQNNGV. The meaning of the sample's time point label: baseline before first vaccination. The intended sense of this specimen's treatment or condition label: meningococcal conjugate vaccine given as trial control. Vaccinee samples were obtained from the UK trials COV001 and COV002, which included a single-blind randomized controlled phase 2/3 trial of AZD1222 (ChAdOx1 nCoV-19) in healthy adults. For TCRbeta chain sequencing, PBMC samples were collected from trial participants at day 0 and at day 28 after the second dose.

The sequenced sample was peripheral blood, obtained on day 0 of MenACWY control vaccination. The chain joins TRBV11-2 to TRBJ2-1, and TRBD2 matches 8 of the central bases. The sequence was obtained from an adult in good health. This receptor carries the CDR3 CASSPVRGAKYNEQFF. The bases are TGTGCCAGCAGCCCCGTGCGGGGGGCAAAGTACAATGAGCAGTTCTTC.